The 30 T cell receptor beta chains reported below all come from one sample, sequenced in a study of shared T cell receptors in the human thymus. Measured with immunoSEQ multiplex PCR; TCRdb has only the in-frame clones, and not every one. The sample shows about 730,000 clones, approximately 85% of them seen only once. The same sample was also studied in work on human thymus T cells.

Sequenced sample: thymocytes. The receptors come from a girl under three years old with a congenital heart defect.

This chain links TRBV12-5 with TRBJ1-4, with D hard to call. Trimming removed 6 bases from V and 8 bases from J, with 16 bases in between. The CDR3 runs 14 residues. Germline assignment: CDR1 LGHNT and CDR2 FRNRAP. The CDR3: CASGRGPVNEKLFF. DNA for the CDR3: TGTGCTAGTGGCCGTGGGCCCGTGAACGAAAAACTGTTTTTT.

The chain employs TRBV6-6 and TRBJ2-1; the match to TRBD2 covers 7 bases. Germline V gene sequence: CDR1 MNHNY, CDR2 SVGAGI (reference sequence). The CDR3 contains 11 residues. The V segment lost 5 bases and the J segment 10 bases; nucleotides outside the gene matches: 2. Here the CDR3 DNA reads TGTGCCAGCAGTCATAGCGGGGAGCAGTTCTTC. It translates to CASSHSGEQFF.

The chain recombines TRBV6-5 with TRBJ2-1; 7 positions agree with TRBD1. In germline, CDR1 is MNHEY, CDR2 SVGAGI. V dropped 7 bases and J dropped 3; count of bases not matched to a gene: 6. This CDR3 has 14 residues. CDR3 protein: CASTQTGSYNEQFF. The CDR3 DNA is TGTGCCAGCACGCAGACAGGGAGCTACAATGAGCAGTTCTTC.

The genes are TRBV2 and TRBJ1-4; D perhaps matches TRBD1 (5 bases). Germline V lookup: CDR1 SNHLY, CDR2 FYNNEI. This CDR3 region has 15 residues. V was cut by 6 bases and J by 5 bases, with 16 bases left in between. The CDR3, as DNA: TGTGCCAGCAGAGCCGGTCCCCACAGGAATGAAAAACTGTTTTTT. Protein: CASRAGPHRNEKLFF.

This sequence joins TRBV5-1 and TRBJ1-2; 9 bases match TRBD1. The ends lost 0 bases at V and 7 bases at J; junction bases unmatched: 4. The CDR3 runs 14 residues. Germline loops: CDR1 SGHRS, CDR2 YFSETQ. The CDR3 spells CASSLGTGGGGYTF. The CDR3 DNA follows: TGCGCCAGCAGCTTGGGTACAGGGGGCGGTGGCTACACCTTC.

This chain links TRBV13 with TRBJ2-7, with TRBD1 matching over 7 bases. Germline CDR1 is PRHDT and CDR2 is FYEKMQ (reference sequence). V shed 5 bases, J shed 3 bases, and the junction held 10 bases outside the gene matches. The CDR3 totals 15 residues. The DNA for the CDR3 is TGTGCCAGCAGCCCGTTCGCGGACAGGCACTACGAGCAGTACTTC. Amino acid sequence: CASSPFADRHYEQYF.

Concerning this clone: Other DNA sequences in this specimen translate into the identical CDR3. The chain combines TRBV6-4 with TRBJ1-6; D gene ambiguous. Looked up from germline, CDR1 is MRHNA and CDR2 is SNTAGT. This CDR3 contains 15 residues. V lost 4 bases, J lost 0 bases, and 7 bases lay in between. The CDR3 protein is CASSAVSSYNSPLHF. DNA for the CDR3: TGTGCCAGCAGTGCGGTGAGCTCCTATAATTCACCCCTCCACTTT.

The chain couples TRBV27 to TRBJ2-2, with 12 bases matching TRBD1. The V gene's germline CDR1 is MNHEY and CDR2 SMNVEV (reference sequence). V shed 7 bases and J 7 bases; nucleotides not matched to a gene: 13. This CDR3 has 17 residues. CDR3 nucleotides: TGTGCCAGCACCTCAGACGGGACAGGGGGCGCCGGCGGGGAGCTGTTTTTT. This codes for CASTSDGTGGAGGELFF.

The CDR3 loop reads CASSIWTGFGNQPQHF. In DNA, the CDR3 is TGTGCCAGTAGTATTTGGACAGGGTTCGGGAATCAGCCCCAGCATTTT. J is TRBJ1-5 and V is TRBV19; TRBD1 aligns across 8 bases. Germline CDR1 is LNHDA and CDR2 is SQIVND (reference sequence). Trimming cost V 3 bases and J 4 bases; bases outside gene matches: 8. The CDR3 length is 16 residues.

This chain joins TRBV4-1 and TRBJ2-7; 8 bases align to TRBD1. Germline CDR1 reads MGHRA; CDR2 reads YSYEKL. The CDR3 is 17 amino acids. The V and J ends lost 0 bases and 1 base, in that order; junction bases with no gene match: 8. The CDR3 DNA follows: TGCGCCAGCAGCCAAGAGCCCCACTGGACAGGGTCCTACGAGCAGTACTTC. Amino acid sequence: CASSQEPHWTGSYEQYF.

V gene TRBV5-6 combines with J gene TRBJ1-2, with 8 bases fitting TRBD1. Germline CDR1 and CDR2: SGHDT and YYEEEE. The V segment lost 3 bases and the J segment 8 bases; nucleotides outside the gene matches: 9. This CDR3 has 14 amino acids. The CDR3 spells CASSCPDRVEGYTF. The CDR3 DNA is TGTGCCAGCAGCTGTCCGGACAGGGTGGAGGGCTACACCTTC.

Worth noting for this clone: This sample includes further DNA sequences coding for the same CDR3. This chain joins TRBV6-5 and TRBJ2-7, with a possible D match to TRBD1 (5 bases). Looked up from germline, CDR1 is MNHEY and CDR2 is SVGAGI. The CDR3 is 12 amino acids. V was clipped by 3 bases and J by 4 bases, with 7 bases between them. The CDR3 loop reads CASSYRGYEQYF. In DNA, the CDR3 is TGTGCCAGCAGTTATAGGGGTTACGAGCAGTACTTC.

This chain joins TRBV27 and TRBJ1-2; 10 bases are a match to TRBD1. CDR3 length: 11 residues. Per the germline V gene, CDR1 is MNHEY and CDR2 is SMNVEV (reference sequence). Germline trimming cut 5 bases from V and 13 bases from J; bases unmatched to any gene: 4. The CDR3 DNA follows: TGTGCCAGCAGTGACGGGACAGGGGTCACCTTC. Residues: CASSDGTGVTF.

The chain's CDR3 is CASSQVRGEMDLGVTEAFF. The CDR3 nucleotides are TGCGCCAGCAGCCAAGTCCGTGGGGAAATGGATTTGGGAGTCACTGAAGCTTTCTTT. The chain links TRBV4-1 to TRBJ1-1; D remains ambiguous. Germline V gene lookup returns CDR1 MGHRA and CDR2 YSYEKL. CDR3 size: 19 residues. Trimming shortened V by 1 base and J by 4 bases, and 25 bases separated the two germline ends.

This chain links TRBV4-1 with TRBJ1-2; 7 positions match TRBD1. V lost 1 base to trimming and J lost 1 base; unmatched junction nucleotides: 12. The CDR3 contains 18 residues. The germline V gene encodes CDR1 MGHRA and CDR2 YSYEKL. In nucleotides, the CDR3 is TGCGCCAGCAGCCAAGCAAACTGGACAGGCGCCTTTAACTATGGCTACACCTTC. Translation: CASSQANWTGAFNYGYTF.

Written as DNA, the CDR3 is TGTGCCAGCAGGCGACAGCCCTCAGGCAATTCACCCCTCCACTTT. It codes for CASRRQPSGNSPLHF. V and J are TRBV6-4 and TRBJ1-6, with D maybe TRBD1 (5 bases). The CDR3 extends over 15 amino acids. Germline V gene lookup returns CDR1 MRHNA and CDR2 SNTAGT. Trimming pared 6 bases from V and 7 bases from J, leaving 16 bases between.

This clone was counted between two and nine times. The chain is built from TRBV19 and TRBJ2-3; unclear D gene. There are 14 residues in the CDR3. Between the trimmed V and J ends, which lost 6 bases and 4 bases, there was a span of 14 bases. Germline V gene sequence: CDR1 LNHDA, CDR2 SQIVND (reference sequence). The CDR3 DNA follows: TGTGCCAGTAGGTATCGGGTTTTCGCAGATACGCAGTATTTT. It codes for CASRYRVFADTQYF.

This clone was observed once. This chain links TRBV5-1 with TRBJ2-2, with 12 bases aligning to TRBD1. The length of the CDR3 is 15 residues. The germline V gene has CDR1 SGHRS and CDR2 YFSETQ. J was trimmed by 6 bases and V by 7 bases; bases with no gene match: 7. The CDR3 sequence: CASRGGQGAPGELFF. In DNA form, the CDR3 reads TGCGCCAGCCGGGGGGGACAGGGGGCCCCCGGGGAGCTGTTTTTT.

The genes are TRBV29-1 and TRBJ2-1; 10 nucleotides match TRBD1. This CDR3 comprises 14 residues. Germline assignment: CDR1 SQVTM and CDR2 ANQGSEA. V gave up 6 bases and J gave up 6 bases; unmatched junction bases: 8. CDR3 in DNA: TGCAGCGTCCTTGGGGACAGGGGATTCAATGAGCAGTTCTTC. Translated, it gives CSVLGDRGFNEQFF.

The V and J genes are TRBV5-1 and TRBJ2-5; no clear D gene. Trimming shortened V by 6 bases and J by 2 bases, and 11 bases separated the two germline ends. The CDR3 contains 13 residues. Germline V lookup: CDR1 SGHRS, CDR2 YFSETQ. Written as DNA, the CDR3 is TGCGCCAGCACCCATAACACACAAGAGACCCAGTACTTC. Protein product: CASTHNTQETQYF.

This chain connects TRBV4-2 to TRBJ2-1; TRBD2 aligns across 7 bases. The CDR3 is 18 amino acids. Germline-derived CDR1 and CDR2 are LGHNA and YNFKEQ. V lost 3 bases and J lost 3; bases outside the gene matches: 14. The CDR3 DNA reads TGTGCCAGCAGCCATAGGTATTTTGGTGGGGGGGGCTACAATGAGCAGTTCTTC. Translating it yields CASSHRYFGGGGYNEQFF.

The chain uses TRBV7-9 and TRBJ1-3, with TRBD1 matching over 8 bases. Trimming took 5 bases from V and 0 from J; bases not matched to a gene: 3. CDR1 SEHNR and CDR2 FQNEAQ come from the germline V gene (reference sequence). This CDR3 contains 15 residues. CDR3 DNA sequence: TGTGCCAGCAGCCGACAGGGGCACTCTGGAAACACCATATATTTT. Translated, it gives CASSRQGHSGNTIYF.

The chain links TRBV10-3 to TRBJ1-3, with D maybe TRBD1 (6 bases). Germline values: CDR1 ENHRY, CDR2 SYGVKD. The CDR3 consists of 18 residues. Trimming removed 2 bases at V and 0 bases at J, with 17 bases between. CDR3 DNA sequence: TGTGCCATCAGTGAGCCCCTAAGGACAGCCCGCTCTGGAAACACCATATATTTT. Residues: CAISEPLRTARSGNTIYF.

The chain combines TRBV18 with TRBJ2-1, with D uncertain. Per germline, CDR1 KGHSH and CDR2 LQKENI. The CDR3 runs 14 residues. With 2 bases removed from V and 2 bases from J, the gap between germline ends came to 7 bases. The CDR3 protein is CASSPFVAYNEQFF. CDR3 in DNA: TGTGCCAGCTCACCATTTGTAGCCTACAATGAGCAGTTCTTC.

This clone came up a few times. The V call is TRBV5-6, the J call TRBJ1-3; D gene unclear. This CDR3 region has 17 residues. Germline V gene lookup returns CDR1 SGHDT and CDR2 YYEEEE. V lost 5 bases, J lost 0 bases, and 18 bases lay in between. In DNA, the CDR3 is TGTGCCAGCAGGCGGACTTGCCGCCCTAACTCTGGAAACACCATATATTTT. Protein product: CASRRTCRPNSGNTIYF. The full variable domain, with the rest looked up from reference TRBV5-6 and TRBJ1-3, is DAGVTQSPTHLIKTRGQQVTLRCSPKSGHDTVSWYQQALGQGPQFIFQYYEEEERQRGNFPDRFSGHQFPNYSSELNVNALLLGDSALYLCASRRTCRPNSGNTIYFGEGSWLTVV.

The CDR3, as DNA: TGCGCCAGCTTGGGACAGGCTGGCGGTCAGTACTTC. It encodes CASLGQAGGQYF. The chain combines TRBV5-1 with TRBJ2-7; 8 bases align to TRBD1. This CDR3 is 12 amino acids long. The junction had 10 bases not matched to a gene; V was cut back by 7 bases and J by 10 bases. Germline V gene lookup returns CDR1 SGHRS and CDR2 YFSETQ. The whole variable domain, remainder taken from reference TRBV5-1 and TRBJ2-7, is KAGVTQTPRYLIKTRGQQVTLSCSPISGHRSVSWYQQTPGQGLQFLFEYFSETQRNKGNFPGRFSGRQFSNSRSEMNVSTLELGDSALYLCASLGQAGGQYFGPGTRLTVT.

J is TRBJ1-5 and V is TRBV10-3; unclear D gene. The ends were cut back, 0 bases at V and 5 bases at J, with 11 bases in the middle. CDR1 and CDR2 from the germline V gene are ENHRY and SYGVKD. The CDR3 loop spans 15 amino acids. CDR3 in DNA: TGTGCCATCAGTGAGTCGCTGACACCGTATCAGCCCCAGCATTTT. Protein sequence: CAISESLTPYQPQHF.

This sequence joins TRBV4-2 and TRBJ2-7; 7 positions match TRBD1. Germline V gene data show CDR1 as LGHNA and CDR2 as YNFKEQ. CDR3 length: 17 residues. With 4 bases clipped from V and 5 bases from J, the junction kept 17 bases outside the gene matches. The CDR3 nucleotides read TGTGCCAGCAGCCGAACGAACAGGAAGGACAGGACCCACGAGCAGTACTTC. It translates to CASSRTNRKDRTHEQYF.

The chain recombines TRBV9 with TRBJ1-5; unclear D gene. In germline, CDR1 is SGDLS, CDR2 YYNGEE. V lost 2 bases and J 2 bases, leaving 5 bases between the germline ends. The CDR3 runs to 13 residues. CDR3 protein: CASSVSGNQPQHF. DNA of the CDR3: TGTGCCAGCAGCGTCTCGGGCAATCAGCCCCAGCATTTT. Looking up the rest from reference TRBV9 and TRBJ1-5 gives the full variable domain: DSGVTQTPKHLITATGQRVTLRCSPRSGDLSVYWYQQSLDQGLQFLIQYYNGEERAKGNILERFSAQQFPDLHSELNLSSLELGDSALYFCASSVSGNQPQHFGDGTRLSIL.

As DNA, the CDR3 is TGTGCCAGCTCACCACGGCAGGGGAATTCACCCCTCCACTTT. It codes for CASSPRQGNSPLHF. J is TRBJ1-6 and V is TRBV18; maybe TRBD1 (6 bases). Per the germline V gene, CDR1 is KGHSH and CDR2 is LQKENI. V was shortened by 1 base and J by 7 bases, with 8 bases between the two germline ends. The CDR3 has 14 residues.